The present T cell receptor beta chain was sequenced within a study of metastatic and nonmetastatic thyroid tumors. TCRdb re-analyzed the PCR reads through MiXCR. The sample lists just over 8,000 clones, around 23% seen once, with 26% in the top ten. All patients reached thyroid surgery having received no treatment beforehand. CDR1 KGHDR and CDR2 SFDVKD come from the germline V gene. The CDR3 contains 16 residues. V was shortened by 4 bases and J by 5 bases, with 17 bases between the two germline ends. This clone was recorded at least ten times. The sample comprised tumor tissue. The sequence derives from a female donor with papillary thyroid cancer or a benign thyroid nodule (not recorded which). Some clones in this sample may be carry-over from other donors' samples. This sequence joins TRBV24-1 and TRBJ2-1, with D possibly TRBD2 on 5 matching bases. CDR3 residues: CATSDRTQAVNNEQFF. CDR3 bases: TGTGCCACCAGTGACAGGACCCAAGCGGTAAACAATGAGCAGTTCTTC.